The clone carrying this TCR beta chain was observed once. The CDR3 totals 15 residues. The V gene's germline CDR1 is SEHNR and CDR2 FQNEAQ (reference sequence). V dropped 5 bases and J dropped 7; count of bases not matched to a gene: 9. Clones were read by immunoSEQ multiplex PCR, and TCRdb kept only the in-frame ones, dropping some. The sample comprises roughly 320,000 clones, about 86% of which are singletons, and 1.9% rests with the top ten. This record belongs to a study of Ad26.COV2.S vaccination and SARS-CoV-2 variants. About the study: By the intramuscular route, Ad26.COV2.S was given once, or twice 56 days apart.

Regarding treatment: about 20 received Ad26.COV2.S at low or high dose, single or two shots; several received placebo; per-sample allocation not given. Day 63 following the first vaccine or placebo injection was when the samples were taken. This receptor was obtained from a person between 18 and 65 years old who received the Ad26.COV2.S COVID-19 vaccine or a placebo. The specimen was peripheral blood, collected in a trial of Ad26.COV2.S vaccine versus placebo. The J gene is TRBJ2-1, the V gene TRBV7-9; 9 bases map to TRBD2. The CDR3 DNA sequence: TGTGCCAGCAGCCCCCGGGCGGGGGGGCGGAATGAGCAGTTCTTC. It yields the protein CASSPRAGGRNEQFF.